This T cell receptor beta chain was observed in a study of blood T cell repertoires in COVID-19. Study in general: COVID-19 samples collected from the United States, Italy and Spain covered acute and convalescent phases. The cDNA or gDNA used as material had been derived from T cells, B-cell-depleted T cells, or PBMCs.

Germline lookup yields CDR1 SGHTS and CDR2 YDEGEE. This CDR3 region has 16 residues. Unmatched junction bases numbered 7, after V lost 4 bases and J lost 0 bases. Repertoires were generated with immunoSEQ multiplex PCR, while TCRdb's copy carries only in-frame clones and drops some. Of around 140,000 clones in the sample, 80% to 90% were seen once. Sequencing used peripheral blood. J is TRBJ1-5 and V is TRBV5-8, with 7 bases fitting TRBD1. This sequence was found in a woman aged 45-65 years with acute or convalescent COVID-19. The CDR3 loop is CASSPGTVNSNQPQHF. The CDR3 DNA reads as TGTGCCAGCAGCCCCGGGACAGTGAATAGCAATCAGCCCCAGCATTTT. The whole variable domain, filled in from reference TRBV5-8 and TRBJ1-5, reads EAGVTQSPTHLIKTRGQQATLRCSPISGHTSVYWYQQALGLGLQFLLWYDEGEERNRGNFPPRFSGRQFPNYSSELNVNALELEDSALYLCASSPGTVNSNQPQHFGDGTRLSIL.